The clone carrying this T cell receptor beta chain was recorded many times. Its antigen remains unidentified. The sample comes from a study of T cells in Graves' hyperthyroidism and ophthalmopathy. CDR1 and CDR2 (germline): SGHVS, FQNEAQ. This CDR3 region has 15 residues. Germline trimming cut 2 bases from V and 6 bases from J; bases unmatched to any gene: 4. TCR beta CDR3 region amplification was performed from RNA transcripts. The HTBI primer set was used in a first-round RT-PCR of the TCR CDR3. TCRdb recomputed calls from the multiplex PCR reads with MiXCR, one row per CDR3 protein. In the table there are under 65,000 distinct CDR3 sequences, around 53% of which are singletons. The study's findings and limits: Researchers found most expanded thyroid clonotypes above 0.001 in blood as well. Ophthalmopathy could be told apart from stable hyperthyroidism with a 13 V-J model. Prediction of ophthalmopathy progression came a median 6.5 months pre-onset.

Diagnostic decisions used clinical symptoms, serum thyroxine and TRAb, thyroid ultrasound and orbital computed tomography. Material: blood. The gene calls are TRBV7-8 and TRBJ1-5; 10 positions match TRBD1. This receptor was obtained from a woman between 55 and 75 years old with Graves' ophthalmopathy. The DNA of the CDR3 is TGTGCCAGCAGCTTAACCGGGACAGGGGCTCAGCCCCAGCATTTT. Translation gives CASSLTGTGAQPQHF.